This T cell receptor beta chain was identified in a study of shared clonotypes between healthy human individuals. On this clone: Its antigen is unknown.

Deep-level assay runs were performed. TCRdb keeps only in-frame clones here, not all; method: immunoSEQ multiplex PCR. The profile shows roughly 1.4 million clones, about 98.5% of them singletons. Study results and caveats: At large depth, rarefaction still showed sorted-subset sequencing to be incomplete. Clonotypes which were not shared had lower generation probabilities than clonotypes that all four donors shared.

The TCR comes from a man aged 25-45 years in good health. Source material: naive CD4+ T cells sorted from blood. The subset is: CD45RA+ positively selected.

Written as DNA, the CDR3 is TGTGCCAGCAGCCTCAGAGGACTAGCGGGTGGGTACGAGCAGTACTTC. Its translation is CASSLRGLAGGYEQYF. This rearrangement joins TRBV11-2 to TRBJ2-7; 11 bases agree with TRBD2. With 5 bases clipped from V and 4 bases from J, the junction kept 10 bases outside the gene matches. Germline V gene sequence: CDR1 SGHAT, CDR2 FQNNGV. This CDR3 comprises 16 residues.